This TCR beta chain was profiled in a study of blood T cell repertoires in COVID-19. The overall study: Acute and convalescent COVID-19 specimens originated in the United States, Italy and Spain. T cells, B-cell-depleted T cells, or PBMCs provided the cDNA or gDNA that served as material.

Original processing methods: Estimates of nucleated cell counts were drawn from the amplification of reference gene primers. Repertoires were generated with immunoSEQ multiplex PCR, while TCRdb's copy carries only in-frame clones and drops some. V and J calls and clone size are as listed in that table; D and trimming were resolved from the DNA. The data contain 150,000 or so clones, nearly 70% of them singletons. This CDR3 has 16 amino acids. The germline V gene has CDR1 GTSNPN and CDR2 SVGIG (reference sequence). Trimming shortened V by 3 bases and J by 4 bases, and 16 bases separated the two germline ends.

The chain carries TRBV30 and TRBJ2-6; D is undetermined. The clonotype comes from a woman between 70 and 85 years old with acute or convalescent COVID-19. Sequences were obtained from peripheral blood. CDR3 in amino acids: CAWSMRSFSGANVLTF. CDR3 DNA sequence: TGTGCCTGGAGCATGCGATCTTTCTCCGGGGCCAACGTCCTGACTTTC.